These T cell receptor beta chains were read from a single sample in a study of post-analysis software for immune sequencing data. TCRdb used MiXCR to reprocess the PCR reads, holding one entry per CDR3 protein. The table records hundreds of thousands of distinct CDR3 sequences, around 47% of them present only once. Sequenced material: blood. All receptors come from a girl under 18 with multiple sclerosis. The CDR3 runs from the conserved cysteine through the conserved F or W. D genes are given only for firm matches. The size entry is marked missing in some rows and otherwise reads once, few, many or a size class.

size	J	V	D	CDR3	DNA
.	TRBJ2-3	TRBV5-1	.	CASSLRSKTDTQYF	TGCGCCAGCAGCTTGAGGTCGAAGACAGATACGCAGTATTTT
.	TRBJ2-1	TRBV20-1	TRBD2	CSWAEAGVGNEQFF	TGCAGTTGGGCGGAAGCGGGAGTCGGCAATGAGCAGTTCTTC
.	TRBJ1-1	TRBV20-1	TRBD1	CSGIFGTGGTEAFF	TGCAGTGGGATTTTCGGGACAGGGGGCACTGAAGCTTTCTTT
.	TRBJ1-1	TRBV7-9	TRBD1	CASSSRTGADPEAFF	TGTGCCAGCAGCTCCCGGACAGGGGCGGATCCTGAAGCTTTCTTT
few	TRBJ2-3	TRBV7-9	.	CASSSNTGYGRDTQYF	TGTGCCAGCAGCTCCAATACAGGTTACGGCAGAGATACGCAGTATTTT
few	TRBJ2-4	TRBV4-1	TRBD2	CASSQDGRGLAGEGAKNIQYF	TGCGCCAGCAGCCAAGACGGCCGTGGACTAGCGGGAGAGGGGGCCAAAAACATTCAGTACTTC
few	TRBJ2-2	TRBV7-7	.	CASSLEPINTGELFF	TGTGCCAGCAGCTTAGAACCCATCAACACCGGGGAGCTGTTTTTT
few	TRBJ2-5	TRBV5-1	.	CASRRDRQETQYF	TGCGCCAGCAGAAGAGACAGACAAGAGACCCAGTACTTC
.	TRBJ2-3	TRBV6-5	.	CASSYKVFGGGQRTDTQYF	TGTGCCAGCAGTTACAAAGTATTCGGCGGGGGACAACGCACAGATACGCAGTATTTT
.	TRBJ2-2	TRBV20-1	TRBD2	CSARETSGGMNTGELFF	TGCAGTGCTAGAGAGACTAGCGGGGGGATGAACACCGGGGAGCTGTTTTTT
.	TRBJ1-2	TRBV10-3	TRBD1	CAIRRTGVDYGYTF	TGTGCCATCAGGAGGACAGGGGTTGACTATGGCTACACCTTC
.	TRBJ2-5	TRBV4-1	TRBD2	CASSPTSGGETQYF	TGCGCCAGCAGCCCGACTAGCGGGGGAGAGACCCAGTACTTC
.	TRBJ2-5	TRBV7-9	TRBD2	CASSWGLAVNQETQYF	TGTGCCAGCAGCTGGGGACTAGCGGTAAACCAAGAGACCCAGTACTTC
few	TRBJ1-5	TRBV12-3/TRBV12-4	.	CASSTHRNQPQHF	TGTGCCAGCAGCACTCACCGTAATCAGCCCCAGCATTTT
few	TRBJ2-7	TRBV6-5	.	CASRLGLSYEQYF	TGTGCCAGCAGACTCGGACTTTCCTACGAGCAGTACTTC
few	TRBJ2-5	TRBV10-3	.	CAISETDQETQYF	TGTGCCATCAGTGAAACAGACCAAGAGACCCAGTACTTC
few	TRBJ2-7	TRBV12-3/TRBV12-4	TRBD1	CASSDRASSYEQYF	TGTGCCAGCAGTGACAGGGCTTCGAGCTACGAGCAGTACTTC
few	TRBJ2-5	TRBV6-5	TRBD2	CASSYVAGGIQETQYF	TGTGCCAGCAGTTACGTAGCGGGGGGAATACAAGAGACCCAGTACTTC
.	TRBJ2-7	TRBV29-1	TRBD2	CSVVGLADEQYF	TGCAGCGTTGTAGGGCTAGCGGACGAGCAGTACTTC
.	TRBJ2-1	TRBV7-2	.	CASSLDAYNEQFF	TGTGCCAGCAGCTTAGATGCTTACAATGAGCAGTTCTTC
many	TRBJ2-1	TRBV3-1	.	CASSQVDYNEQFF	TGTGCCAGCAGCCAAGTGGATTACAATGAGCAGTTCTTC
.	TRBJ2-7	TRBV9	TRBD1	CASSVEGTAYEQYF	TGTGCCAGCAGCGTAGAGGGGACAGCCTACGAGCAGTACTTC
.	TRBJ2-7	TRBV7-9	.	CASSSNHKDTLYEQYF	TGTGCCAGCAGCTCGAACCACAAGGATACCCTTTACGAGCAGTACTTC
.	TRBJ2-1	TRBV5-1	.	CASSQQSGNEQFF	TGCGCCAGCAGCCAACAAAGCGGGAATGAGCAGTTCTTC
few	TRBJ2-5	TRBV5-1	.	CASSFRGTVQETQYF	TGCGCCAGCAGCTTCCGCGGGACGGTACAAGAGACCCAGTACTTC
.	TRBJ1-1	TRBV7-9	TRBD1	CASRQGGAVNTEAFF	TGTGCCAGCAGACAAGGGGGCGCGGTAAACACTGAAGCTTTCTTT
once	TRBJ1-5	TRBV27	.	CAGSAIGTPWYQPQHF	TGTGCCGGCAGTGCGATTGGGACTCCCTGGTATCAGCCCCAGCATTTT
.	TRBJ2-1	TRBV4-1	TRBD2	CASSQVTSGGNEQFF	TGCGCCAGCAGCCAAGTAACTAGCGGGGGCAATGAGCAGTTCTTC
.	TRBJ1-4	TRBV5-1	.	CASRKGYEKLFF	TGCGCCAGCAGAAAGGGCTATGAAAAACTGTTTTTT
.	TRBJ2-1	TRBV10-3	TRBD2	CAISERGLVNEQFF	TGTGCCATCAGTGAGAGGGGACTAGTCAATGAGCAGTTCTTC
.	TRBJ1-6	TRBV5-1	.	CASSSDPHSNSPLHF	TGCGCCAGCAGCTCTGACCCCCACAGTAATTCACCCCTCCACTTT
.	TRBJ2-7	TRBV10-3	.	CAISRDQYEQYF	TGTGCCATCAGCCGCGACCAATACGAGCAGTACTTC
.	TRBJ1-4	TRBV21-1	.	CASRPGGDRWTNEKLFF	TGTGCCAGCAGACCCGGCGGAGACAGGTGGACTAATGAAAAACTGTTTTTT
.	TRBJ2-1	TRBV12-3/TRBV12-4	TRBD1	CASSLRDRGRYNEQFF	TGTGCCAGCAGTTTACGGGACAGGGGGCGATACAATGAGCAGTTCTTC
.	TRBJ2-1	TRBV20-1	.	CSAPTEGVNEQFF	TGCAGTGCTCCTACCGAGGGGGTCAATGAGCAGTTCTTC
.	TRBJ2-3	TRBV7-2	TRBD2	CASSYQRGGPYTQYF	TGTGCCAGCAGCTACCAGCGGGGGGGCCCGTATACGCAGTATTTT
.	TRBJ2-1	TRBV20-1	.	CSARDEERALYNEQFF	TGCAGTGCTAGAGATGAGGAACGGGCCCTTTACAATGAGCAGTTCTTC
.	TRBJ2-1	TRBV24-1	.	CATSDLHGKGNEQFF	TGTGCCACCAGTGATTTGCACGGGAAGGGAAATGAGCAGTTCTTC
.	TRBJ2-5	TRBV6-6	.	CASGRERETQYF	TGTGCCAGCGGCAGGGAGCGGGAGACCCAGTACTTC
many	TRBJ2-7	TRBV3-1	.	CASSQDSGGRTYEQYF	TGTGCCAGCAGCCAAGATTCCGGGGGTCGCACCTACGAGCAGTACTTC
.	TRBJ1-1	TRBV5-1	TRBD1	CATRTGRDTEAFF	TGCGCCACCAGGACAGGGCGGGACACTGAAGCTTTCTTT
few	TRBJ1-1	TRBV7-2	.	CASSRPGGAEAFF	TGTGCCAGCAGCCGCCCCGGTGGAGCTGAAGCTTTCTTT
few	TRBJ2-2	TRBV20-1	.	CSALRGGFNTGELFF	TGCAGTGCCCTAAGGGGGGGATTCAACACCGGGGAGCTGTTTTTT
few	TRBJ1-1	TRBV6-5	.	CASSFGANTEAFF	TGTGCCAGCAGTTTCGGGGCGAACACTGAAGCTTTCTTT
.	TRBJ2-5	TRBV27	TRBD2	CASSIHGATWREQYF	TGTGCCAGCAGCATCCACGGGGCTACCTGGCGGGAGCAGTACTTC
once	TRBJ2-5	TRBV7-8	.	CASSLWGAEETQYF	TGTGCCAGCAGCTTGTGGGGGGCGGAAGAGACCCAGTACTTC
few	TRBJ1-2	TRBV5-6	.	CASSAGQPFYGYTF	TGTGCCAGCAGCGCTGGACAGCCGTTCTATGGCTACACCTTC
.	TRBJ2-1	TRBV20-1	TRBD2	CSARRPGLANEQFF	TGCAGTGCTAGGCGACCGGGACTAGCAAATGAGCAGTTCTTC
few	TRBJ2-7	TRBV4-1	.	CASSQAPGSYEQYF	TGCGCCAGCAGCCAAGCACCCGGCTCCTACGAGCAGTACTTC
.	TRBJ1-1	TRBV20-1	.	CSARRGSSTEAFF	TGCAGTGCTAGAAGGGGAAGCAGCACTGAAGCTTTCTTT
.	TRBJ2-1	TRBV11-2	.	CASSLMREWYGDNEQFF	TGTGCCAGCAGCTTAATGAGGGAGTGGTACGGAGACAATGAGCAGTTCTTC
.	TRBJ2-1	TRBV20-1	TRBD2	CSARNTGTSDNEQFF	TGCAGTGCTAGAAACACCGGGACTAGCGACAATGAGCAGTTCTTC